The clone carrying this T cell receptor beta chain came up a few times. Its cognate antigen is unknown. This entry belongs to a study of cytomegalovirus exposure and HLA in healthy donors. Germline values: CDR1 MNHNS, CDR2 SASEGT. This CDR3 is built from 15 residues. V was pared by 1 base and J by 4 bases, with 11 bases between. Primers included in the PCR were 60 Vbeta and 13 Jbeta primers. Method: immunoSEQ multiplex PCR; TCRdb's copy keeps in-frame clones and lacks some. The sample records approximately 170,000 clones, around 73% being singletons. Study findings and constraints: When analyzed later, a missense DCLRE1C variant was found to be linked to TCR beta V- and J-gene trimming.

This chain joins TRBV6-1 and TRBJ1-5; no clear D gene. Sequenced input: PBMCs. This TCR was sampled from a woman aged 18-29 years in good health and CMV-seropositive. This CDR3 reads CASSEGRLFNQPQHF. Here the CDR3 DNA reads TGTGCCAGCAGTGAAGGCAGATTGTTTAATCAGCCCCAGCATTTT.